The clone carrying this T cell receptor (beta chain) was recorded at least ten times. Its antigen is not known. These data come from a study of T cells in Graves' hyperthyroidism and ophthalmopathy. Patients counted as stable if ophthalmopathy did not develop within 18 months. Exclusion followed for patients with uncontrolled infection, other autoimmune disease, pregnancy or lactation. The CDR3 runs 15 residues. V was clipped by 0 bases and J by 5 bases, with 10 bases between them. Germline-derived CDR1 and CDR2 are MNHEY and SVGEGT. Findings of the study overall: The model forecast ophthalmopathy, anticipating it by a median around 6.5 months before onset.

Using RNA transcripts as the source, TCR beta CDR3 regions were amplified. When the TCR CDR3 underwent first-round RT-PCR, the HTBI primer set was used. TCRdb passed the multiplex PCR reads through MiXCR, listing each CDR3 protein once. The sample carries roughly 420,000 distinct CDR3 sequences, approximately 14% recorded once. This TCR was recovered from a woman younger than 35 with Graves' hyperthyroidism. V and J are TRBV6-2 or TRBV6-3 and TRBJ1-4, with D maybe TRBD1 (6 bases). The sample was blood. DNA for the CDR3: TGTGCCAGCAGTTACTCGACAGGACCGAATGAAAAACTGTTTTTT. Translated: CASSYSTGPNEKLFF.